This TCR beta chain was recorded in a study of T cells in localized non-small cell lung cancer. Study results and caveats: Heterogeneity is still possible, as just one tumor region was sequenced. A median of 57 of the top 100 tumor clones appeared in adjacent lung, which was paired and uninvolved.

The CDR3 loop spans 15 amino acids. The ends were cut back, 2 bases at V and 5 bases at J, with 17 bases in the middle. Looked up from germline, CDR1 is SGHDT and CDR2 is YYEEEE. TCRdb keeps only in-frame clones here, not all; method: immunoSEQ multiplex PCR. The repertoire includes 40,000 to 65,000 clones, roughly 83% of them detected once, and roughly a sixth sits in the top ten. A remark on this clone: What it binds is not known.

The source is a man between 40 and 70 years old with stage III lung adenocarcinoma. V gene TRBV5-6 combines with J gene TRBJ2-7; weak D call: TRBD1 (5 bases). The sequenced sample was peripheral blood mononuclear cells, obtained before any cancer treatment. CDR3 region: CASSFHRQGMDEQYF. The CDR3 region has the DNA TGTGCCAGCAGCTTTCATCGGCAGGGTATGGACGAGCAGTACTTC. Full variable domain (remainder filled in from reference TRBV5-6 and TRBJ2-7): DAGVTQSPTHLIKTRGQQVTLRCSPKSGHDTVSWYQQALGQGPQFIFQYYEEEERQRGNFPDRFSGHQFPNYSSELNVNALLLGDSALYLCASSFHRQGMDEQYFGPGTRLTVT.